Following are 8 T cell receptor beta chains from one sample sequenced in a study of cytomegalovirus exposure and HLA in healthy donors. The PCR used 60 Vbeta and 13 Jbeta primers. Profiled with immunoSEQ multiplex PCR; TCRdb holds only in-frame clones, not every one. The sample shows 110,000 to 150,000 clones, roughly 71% of them seen only once. The sequencing input was PBMCs. The source of these receptors is a man aged 30-40 years in good health and CMV-seronegative.

This clone has just a few counts. The chain links TRBV7-2 to TRBJ2-7, with TRBD1 matching 7 bases. Germline V lookup: CDR1 SGHTA, CDR2 FQGNSA. The CDR3 has 15 amino acids. Germline trimming cut 5 bases from V and 0 bases from J; bases unmatched to any gene: 7. The CDR3 sequence: CASSPGQGVSYEQYF. The CDR3, as DNA: TGTGCCAGCAGCCCTGGGCAGGGGGTCTCCTACGAGCAGTACTTC.

Concerning this clone itself: At one end, the junction sequence differs from germline, possibly due to a read error. Other DNA sequences within the sample encode an identical CDR3. The V and J genes are TRBV7-2 and TRBJ1-4, with unresolved D. The germline CDR1 and CDR2 sequences are SGHTA and FQGNSA. The CDR3 extends over 16 amino acids. The CDR3 protein is CASSLEASTTNEKLFF. In DNA, the CDR3 is TGTGCCAGCAGCTTAGAAGCATCAACAACTAATGAAAAACTATTTTTT. The variable domain in full, completed from reference TRBV7-2 and TRBJ1-4, reads GAGVSQSPSNKVTEKGKDVELRCDPISGHTALYWYRQSLGQGLEFLIYFQGNSAPDKSGLPSDRFSAERTGGSVSTLTIQRTQQEDSAVYLCASSLEASTTNEKLFFGSGTQLSVL.

The rearrangement uses TRBV5-1 and TRBJ2-1, with D possibly matching TRBD2 (5 bases). The CDR3 consists of 15 residues. Trimming stripped 0 bases from V and 5 bases from J, with 12 bases between. Germline lookup yields CDR1 SGHRS and CDR2 YFSETQ. The CDR3 loop is CASSLEAQRDNEQFF. Here the CDR3 DNA reads TGCGCCAGCAGCTTGGAGGCACAGAGGGACAATGAGCAGTTCTTC.

The genes are TRBV28 and TRBJ1-2; no clear D gene. CDR3 length equals 15 residues. Trimming pared 5 bases from V and 6 bases from J, leaving 19 bases between. Germline V lookup: CDR1 MDHEN, CDR2 SYDVKM. This CDR3 reads CASSPGASREDGYTF. The CDR3 DNA reads as TGTGCCAGCAGTCCCGGAGCCAGTAGGGAGGATGGCTACACCTTC.

J is TRBJ2-1 and V is TRBV10-3; D uncertain. Germline V gives CDR1 ENHRY, CDR2 SYGVKD. The CDR3 consists of 11 residues. V was clipped by 3 bases and J by 7 bases, with 4 bases between them. The DNA of the CDR3 is TGTGCCATCAGTGATTATAATGAGCAGTTCTTC. The encoded protein is CAISDYNEQFF.

The V gene is TRBV6-6, the J gene TRBJ2-7, with D perhaps matching TRBD2 (6 bases). Per the germline V gene, CDR1 is MNHNY and CDR2 is SVGAGI (reference sequence). V gave up 6 bases and J gave up 7 bases, with 16 bases separating them. CDR3 size: 13 residues. CDR3: CASSTGTPAEQYF. CDR3 in DNA: TGTGCCAGCAGCACCGGGACTCCCGCAGAGCAGTACTTC.

V is TRBV6-6 and J is TRBJ2-5; TRBD2 matches 7 bases. The CDR3 totals 15 residues. The V gene's germline CDR1 is MNHNY and CDR2 SVGAGI (reference sequence). CDR3 in DNA: TGTGCAGGTAAGGCGCTAGCGGACGACCAAGAGACCCAGTACTTC. It encodes CAGKALADDQETQYF.

The J gene is TRBJ2-5, the V gene TRBV28; TRBD1 aligns across 9 bases. The DNA end favors TRBJ2-7, so the J call may be wrong. Germline values: CDR1 MDHEN, CDR2 SYDVKM. The CDR3 is made up of 14 amino acids. In nucleotides, the CDR3 is TGTGCCAGCAGCCAAGACAGGGGGTTAAACGAGCAGTACTTC. Translating gives CASSQDRGLNEQYF.